This is a list of T cell receptor beta chains from one sample in a study of OX40 agonist ivuxolimab in advanced cancers. Produced via immunoSEQ multiplex PCR; TCRdb's table is partial and in-frame only. Of around 28,000 clones detected, roughly nine tenths appear once; the ten largest clones hold around 15%. Sequenced here: CD4+ or CD8+ T cells sorted from blood, sampled in a trial of the OX40 agonist ivuxolimab. The receptor set was obtained from an adult with an advanced solid tumor such as melanoma, head and neck, liver or kidney cancer. Both conserved end residues are part of each CDR3. The D gene is left open where the match is weak. For some rows the clone size is stated as once, few or many, or as a class when expanded; others skip it.

TRBV5-4	TRBJ2-1	15	TRBD2	.	TGTGCCACAGCGACAAAAGAGCGGGACTTCAATGAGCAGTTCTTC	CATATKERDFNEQFF
TRBV27	TRBJ2-7	13	.	.	TGTGCCAGCAGTTTAGGGGCAGGGGTCGAGCAGTACTTC	CASSLGAGVEQYF
TRBV7-9	TRBJ2-2	17	TRBD2	.	TGTGCCAGCAGCTCGGGACTAGCGGGAGGGCCGACCGGGGAGCTGTTTTTT	CASSSGLAGGPTGELFF
TRBV28	TRBJ2-1	18	TRBD1	.	TGTGCCAGCAGTTTAACTGTGGAAAGTTGGGACAGAAAAAATGAGCAGTTCTTC	CASSLTVESWDRKNEQFF
TRBV7-2	TRBJ2-7	13	TRBD1	.	TGTGCCAGCAGCGGACAGGGGGCTAGCGAGCAGTACTTC	CASSGQGASEQYF
TRBV19	TRBJ2-3	16	TRBD2	.	TGTGCCAGTAGTATCCGCACTAGCGGGGGCACAGATACGCAGTATTTT	CASSIRTSGGTDTQYF
TRBV27	TRBJ1-2	12	TRBD1	.	TGTGCCAGCAGGACAGGGTCTCTTGGCTACACCTTC	CASRTGSLGYTF
TRBV19	TRBJ1-1	14	.	.	TGTGCCAGTAGTATAGGGGCGCCGGGTACTGAAGCTTTCTTT	CASSIGAPGTEAFF
TRBV11-2	TRBJ2-7	13	TRBD1	.	TGTGCCAGCAGCAGGGACAGGGACTACGAGCAGTACTTC	CASSRDRDYEQYF
TRBV6-5	TRBJ1-1	14	.	.	TGTGCCAGCAGGACCGGGACGGGGAACACTGAAGCTTTCTTT	CASRTGTGNTEAFF
TRBV9	TRBJ2-2	16	TRBD1	.	TGTGCCAGCAGCTACTCGGACAGGGGGCATGGCGGGGAGCTGTTTTTT	CASSYSDRGHGGELFF
TRBV6-1	TRBJ1-1	14	TRBD1	.	TGTGCCAGCAGGGCGACAGGGGCGAACACTGAAGCTTTCTTT	CASRATGANTEAFF
TRBV10-1	TRBJ1-1	16	.	medium-sized	TGCGCCAGCAGTTTACCTGGATCGGGGGGAGTTACTGAAGCTTTCTTT	CASSLPGSGGVTEAFF
TRBV27	TRBJ1-2	15	.	.	TGTGCCAGCAGTTTCTCGGTTTCCTTCACTTATGGCTACACCTTC	CASSFSVSFTYGYTF
TRBV6-1	TRBJ1-1	15	.	.	TGTGCCAGCAAGTCGGGGCTGGCGACGGACACTGAAGCTTTCTTT	CASKSGLATDTEAFF
TRBV28	TRBJ2-7	13	.	medium-sized	TGTGCCACATTCCGGGACGGCGCCTACGAGCAGTACTTC	CATFRDGAYEQYF
TRBV5-6	TRBJ1-1	12	.	.	TGTGCCAGCAGCTTGGGACAGACTGAAGCTTTCTTT	CASSLGQTEAFF
TRBV5-3	TRBJ2-6	18	TRBD1	.	TGTGCCAGAAGCTCCCTGGGCAGGGGGCCCTTGGGGGCCAACGTCCTGACTTTC	CARSSLGRGPLGANVLTF
TRBV19	TRBJ1-1	13	.	once	TGTGCCAGTAGTCAAGCAGGGGCGAGTGAAGCTTTCTTT	CASSQAGASEAFF
TRBV5-1	TRBJ2-3	15	.	.	TGCGCCAGCAGCTGGTTGGCCGGGAGCACAGATACGCAGTATTTT	CASSWLAGSTDTQYF
TRBV7-8	TRBJ2-7	12	TRBD1	.	TGTGCCAGCAGCTATACAGGGGGCGAGCAGTACTTC	CASSYTGGEQYF
TRBV6-5	TRBJ2-5	14	.	.	TGTGCCAGCAGTTTCGGGGGTCTAGGACAGACCCAGTACTTC	CASSFGGLGQTQYF